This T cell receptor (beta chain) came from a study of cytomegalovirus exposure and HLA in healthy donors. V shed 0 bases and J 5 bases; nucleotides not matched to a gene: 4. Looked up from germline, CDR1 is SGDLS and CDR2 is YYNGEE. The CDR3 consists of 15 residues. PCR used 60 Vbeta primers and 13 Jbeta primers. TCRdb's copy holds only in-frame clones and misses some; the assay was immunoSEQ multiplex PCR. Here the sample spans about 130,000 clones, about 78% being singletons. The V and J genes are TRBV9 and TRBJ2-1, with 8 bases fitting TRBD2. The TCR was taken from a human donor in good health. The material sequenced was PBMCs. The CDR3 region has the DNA TGTGCCAGCAGCGTAGCGGGGGGGAGAAACAATGAGCAGTTCTTC. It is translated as CASSVAGGRNNEQFF.